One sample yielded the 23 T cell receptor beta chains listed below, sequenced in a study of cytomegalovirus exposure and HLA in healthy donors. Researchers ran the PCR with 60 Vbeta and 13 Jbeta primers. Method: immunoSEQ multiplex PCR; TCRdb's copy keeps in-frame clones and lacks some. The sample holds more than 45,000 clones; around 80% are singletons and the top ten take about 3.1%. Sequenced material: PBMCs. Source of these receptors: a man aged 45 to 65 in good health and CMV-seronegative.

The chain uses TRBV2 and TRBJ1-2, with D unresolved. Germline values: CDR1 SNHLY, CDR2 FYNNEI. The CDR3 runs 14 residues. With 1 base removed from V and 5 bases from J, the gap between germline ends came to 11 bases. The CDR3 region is CASSEELVEYGYTF. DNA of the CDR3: TGTGCCAGCAGTGAAGAGCTGGTAGAATATGGCTACACCTTC.

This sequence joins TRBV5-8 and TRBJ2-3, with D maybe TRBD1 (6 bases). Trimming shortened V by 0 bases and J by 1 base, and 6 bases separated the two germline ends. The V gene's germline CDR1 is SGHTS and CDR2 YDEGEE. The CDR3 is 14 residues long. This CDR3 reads CASSLDRGTDTQYF. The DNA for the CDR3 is TGTGCCAGCAGCTTGGACAGGGGCACAGATACGCAGTATTTT. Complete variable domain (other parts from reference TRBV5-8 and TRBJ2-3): EAGVTQSPTHLIKTRGQQATLRCSPISGHTSVYWYQQALGLGLQFLLWYDEGEERNRGNFPPRFSGRQFPNYSSELNVNALELEDSALYLCASSLDRGTDTQYFGPGTRLTVL.

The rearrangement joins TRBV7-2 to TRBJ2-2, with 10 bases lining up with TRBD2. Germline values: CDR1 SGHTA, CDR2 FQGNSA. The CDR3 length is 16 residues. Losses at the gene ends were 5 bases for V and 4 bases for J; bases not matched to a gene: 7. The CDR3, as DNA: TGTGCCAGCAGCAAGCAGCGGGGGGGCGCCACCGGGGAGCTGTTTTTT. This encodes CASSKQRGGATGELFF.

CDR3 bases: TGTGCCTGGAGTGTGGTGGCAGGCAACTCTGGAAACACCATATATTTT. This encodes CAWSVVAGNSGNTIYF. The rearrangement joins TRBV30 to TRBJ1-3; D is unclear. This CDR3 is 16 amino acids long. V lost 0 bases and J 0 bases, leaving 12 bases between the germline ends. Germline values: CDR1 GTSNPN, CDR2 SVGIG (reference sequence).

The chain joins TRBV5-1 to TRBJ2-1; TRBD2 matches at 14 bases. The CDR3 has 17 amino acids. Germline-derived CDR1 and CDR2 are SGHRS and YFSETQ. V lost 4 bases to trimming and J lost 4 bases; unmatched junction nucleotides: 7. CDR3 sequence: CASSTGTSGSKYNEQFF. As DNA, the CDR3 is TGCGCCAGCAGCACAGGGACTAGCGGGAGTAAATACAATGAGCAGTTCTTC.

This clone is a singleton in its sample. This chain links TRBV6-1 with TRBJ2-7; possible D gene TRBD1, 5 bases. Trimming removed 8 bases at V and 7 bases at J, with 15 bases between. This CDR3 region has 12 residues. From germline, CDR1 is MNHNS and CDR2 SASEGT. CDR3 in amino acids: CASFDSLDEQYF. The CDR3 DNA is TGTGCCAGCTTTGACAGTCTTGATGAGCAGTACTTC.

The CDR3 loop reads CAITARDGLTYEQYF. The CDR3 coding sequence is TGTGCCATCACCGCCCGGGACGGACTAACCTACGAGCAGTACTTC. This chain joins TRBV10-3 and TRBJ2-7; possible D gene TRBD2, 6 bases. Trimming took 7 bases from V and 2 from J, leaving 18 bases between them. Germline values: CDR1 ENHRY, CDR2 SYGVKD. CDR3 length: 15 amino acids.

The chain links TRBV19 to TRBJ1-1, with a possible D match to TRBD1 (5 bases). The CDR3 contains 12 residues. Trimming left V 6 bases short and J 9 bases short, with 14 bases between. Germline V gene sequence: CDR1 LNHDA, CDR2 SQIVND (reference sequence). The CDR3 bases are TGTGCCAGTAGCCAGCAGGGCAGTCAAGCTTTCTTT. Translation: CASSQQGSQAFF.

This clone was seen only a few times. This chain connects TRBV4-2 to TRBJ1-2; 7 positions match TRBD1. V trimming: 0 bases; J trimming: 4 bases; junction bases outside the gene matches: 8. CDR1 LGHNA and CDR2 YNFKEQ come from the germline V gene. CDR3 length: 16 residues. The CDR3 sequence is CASSQDGQGGSYGYTF. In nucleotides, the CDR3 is TGTGCCAGCAGCCAAGATGGGCAGGGGGGAAGCTATGGCTACACCTTC.

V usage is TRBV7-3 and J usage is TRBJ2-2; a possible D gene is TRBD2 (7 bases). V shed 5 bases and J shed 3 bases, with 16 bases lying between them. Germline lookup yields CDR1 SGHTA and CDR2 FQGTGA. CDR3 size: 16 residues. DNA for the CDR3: TGTGCCAGCAGCAAAGGGGGGGCGGTGTACACCGGGGAGCTGTTTTTT. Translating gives CASSKGGAVYTGELFF. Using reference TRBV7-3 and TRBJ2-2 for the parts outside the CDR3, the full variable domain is GAGVSQTPSNKVTEKGKYVELRCDPISGHTALYWYRQSLGQGPEFLIYFQGTGAADDSGLPNDRFFAVRPEGSVSTLKIQRTERGDSAVYLCASSKGGAVYTGELFFGEGSRLTVL.

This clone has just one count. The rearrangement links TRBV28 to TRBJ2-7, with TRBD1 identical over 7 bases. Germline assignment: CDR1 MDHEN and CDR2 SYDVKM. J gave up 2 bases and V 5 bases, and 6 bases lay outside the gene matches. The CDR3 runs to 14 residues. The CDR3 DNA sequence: TGTGCCAGCAGTCTGGGGACAGCTACCTACGAGCAGTACTTC. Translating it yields CASSLGTATYEQYF. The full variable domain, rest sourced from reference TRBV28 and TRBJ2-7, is DVKVTQSSRYLVKRTGEKVFLECVQDMDHENMFWYRQDPGLGLRLIYFSYDVKMKEKGDIPEGYSVSREKKERFSLILESASTNQTSMYLCASSLGTATYEQYFGPGTRLTVT.

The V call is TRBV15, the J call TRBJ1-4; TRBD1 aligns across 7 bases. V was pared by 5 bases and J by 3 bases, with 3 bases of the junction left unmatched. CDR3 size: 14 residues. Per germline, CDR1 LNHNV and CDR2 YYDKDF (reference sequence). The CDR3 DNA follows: TGTGCCACCAGCGGACAGGCAGCTAATGAAAAACTGTTTTTT. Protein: CATSGQAANEKLFF. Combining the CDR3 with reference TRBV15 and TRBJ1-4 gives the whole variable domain DAMVIQNPRYQVTQFGKPVTLSCSQTLNHNVMYWYQQKSSQAPKLLFHYYDKDFNNEADTPDNFQSRRPNTSFCFLDIRSPGLGDTAMYLCATSGQAANEKLFFGSGTQLSVL.

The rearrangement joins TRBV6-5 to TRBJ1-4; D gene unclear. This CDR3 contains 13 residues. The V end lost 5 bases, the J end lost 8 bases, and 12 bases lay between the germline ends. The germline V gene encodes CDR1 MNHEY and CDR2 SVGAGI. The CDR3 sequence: CASSEGRKEKLFF. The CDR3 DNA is TGTGCCAGCAGTGAGGGAAGAAAGGAAAAACTGTTTTTT.

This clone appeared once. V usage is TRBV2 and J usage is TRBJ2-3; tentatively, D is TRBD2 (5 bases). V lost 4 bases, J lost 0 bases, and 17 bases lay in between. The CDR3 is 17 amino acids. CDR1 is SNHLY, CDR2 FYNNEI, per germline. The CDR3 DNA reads TGTGCCAGCAGTGTTGGAAGGACTCCAACTAGCACAGATACGCAGTATTTT. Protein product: CASSVGRTPTSTDTQYF.

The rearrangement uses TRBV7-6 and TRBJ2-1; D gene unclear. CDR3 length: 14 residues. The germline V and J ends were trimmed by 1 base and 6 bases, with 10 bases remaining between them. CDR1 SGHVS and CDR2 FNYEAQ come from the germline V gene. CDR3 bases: TGTGCCAGCAGCTTAGGCCCAACAGCCAATGAGCAGTTCTTC. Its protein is CASSLGPTANEQFF.

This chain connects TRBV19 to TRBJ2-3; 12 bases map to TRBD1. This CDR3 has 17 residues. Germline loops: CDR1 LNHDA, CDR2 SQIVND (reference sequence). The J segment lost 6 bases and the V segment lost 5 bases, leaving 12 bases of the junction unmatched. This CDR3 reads CASSGVPGQGAGDTQYF. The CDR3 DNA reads TGTGCCAGTAGTGGGGTTCCGGGACAGGGGGCCGGGGATACGCAGTATTTT.

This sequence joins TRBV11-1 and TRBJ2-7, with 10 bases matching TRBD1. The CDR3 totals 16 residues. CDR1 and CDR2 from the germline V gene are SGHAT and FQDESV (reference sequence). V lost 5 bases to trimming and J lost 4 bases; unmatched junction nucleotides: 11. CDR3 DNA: TGTGCCAGCAGCCCATCCATTCGGGACAGGGGATACGAGCAGTACTTC. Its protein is CASSPSIRDRGYEQYF.

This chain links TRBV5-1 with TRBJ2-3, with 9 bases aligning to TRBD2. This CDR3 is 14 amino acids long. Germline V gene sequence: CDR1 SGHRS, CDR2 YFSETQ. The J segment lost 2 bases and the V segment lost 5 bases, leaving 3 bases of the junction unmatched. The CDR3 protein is CASRTSGPTDTQYF. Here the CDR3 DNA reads TGCGCCAGCAGGACTAGCGGACCCACAGATACGCAGTATTTT.

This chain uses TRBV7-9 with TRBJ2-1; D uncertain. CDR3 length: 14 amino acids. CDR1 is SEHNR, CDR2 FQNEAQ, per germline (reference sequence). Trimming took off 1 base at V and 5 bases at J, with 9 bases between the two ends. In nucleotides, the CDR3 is TGTGCCAGCAGCTTAGGGTCCAGAAACAATGAGCAGTTCTTC. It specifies CASSLGSRNNEQFF.

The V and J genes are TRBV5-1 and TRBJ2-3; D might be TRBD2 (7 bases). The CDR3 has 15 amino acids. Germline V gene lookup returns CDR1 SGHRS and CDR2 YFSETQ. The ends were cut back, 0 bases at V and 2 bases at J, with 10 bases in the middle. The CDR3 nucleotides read TGCGCCAGCAGCTTGGGGCGGGGGCTCACAGATACGCAGTATTTT. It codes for CASSLGRGLTDTQYF. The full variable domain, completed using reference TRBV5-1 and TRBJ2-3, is KAGVTQTPRYLIKTRGQQVTLSCSPISGHRSVSWYQQTPGQGLQFLFEYFSETQRNKGNFPGRFSGRQFSNSRSEMNVSTLELGDSALYLCASSLGRGLTDTQYFGPGTRLTVL.

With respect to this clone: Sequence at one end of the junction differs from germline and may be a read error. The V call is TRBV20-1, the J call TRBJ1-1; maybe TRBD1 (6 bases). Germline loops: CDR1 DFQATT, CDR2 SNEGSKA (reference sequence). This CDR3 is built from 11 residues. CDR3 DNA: TGCAGTGCTAGAAAGGGGGGGCCTCGGGTCTTT. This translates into CSARKGGPRVF.

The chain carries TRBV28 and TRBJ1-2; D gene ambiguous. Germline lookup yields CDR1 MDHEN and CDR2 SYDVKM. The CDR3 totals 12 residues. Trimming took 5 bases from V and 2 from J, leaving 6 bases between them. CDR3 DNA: TGTGCCAGCAGTGACTCGAACTATGGCTACACCTTC. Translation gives CASSDSNYGYTF.

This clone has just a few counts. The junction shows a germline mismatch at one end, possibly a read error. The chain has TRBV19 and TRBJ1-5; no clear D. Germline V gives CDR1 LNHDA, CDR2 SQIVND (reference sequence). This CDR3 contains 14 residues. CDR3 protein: CASSNQVDNQPQHF. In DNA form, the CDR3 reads TGTGCCAGCAGTAATCAGGTTGACAATCAGCCCCAGCATTTT. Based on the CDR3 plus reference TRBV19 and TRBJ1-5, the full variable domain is DGGITQSPKYLFRKEGQNVTLSCEQNLNHDAMYWYRQDPGQGLRLIYYSQIVNDFQKGDIAEGYSVSREKKESFPLTVTSAQKNPTAFYLCASSNQVDNQPQHFGDGTRLSIL.